This TCR beta chain was captured in a study of cytomegalovirus exposure and HLA in healthy donors. The CDR3 consists of 14 residues. Germline assignment: CDR1 MRHNA and CDR2 SNTAGT. J lost 7 bases, V lost 5 bases, and 6 bases had no gene match. Primers: 60 Vbeta forward and 13 Jbeta reverse. Repertoires were generated with immunoSEQ multiplex PCR, while TCRdb's copy carries only in-frame clones and drops some. Among roughly 100,000 clones, about four fifths were seen once, and the ten largest hold approximately 2%. This chain links TRBV6-4 with TRBJ1-2, with 11 bases fitting TRBD1. The material sequenced was PBMCs. This sequence was found in a woman in her 40s in good health and CMV-seronegative. As DNA, the CDR3 is TGTGCCAGCAGTCCCGAGGGACAGGGGGGTGGCTACACCTTC. It encodes CASSPEGQGGGYTF.